Listed here is a single T cell receptor (beta chain). The antigen remains unidentified. The data are from a study of response to subunit inactivated influenza vaccine. TCRdb reprocessed the RT-PCR reads via MiXCR and lists one record per CDR3 protein. The sample records about 300,000 distinct CDR3 sequences, around 20% being singletons. CDR3 length equals 13 residues. Trimming left V 3 bases short and J 8 bases short, with 13 bases between. Study-level findings and limits: Few new T cells, the authors suggested, are recruited by each seasonal influenza vaccination.

Sequences were derived from PBMCs from blood, sampled about 19 months after vaccination. The source of this sequence is a man aged 45 to 70 who received an inactivated influenza vaccine. The chain links TRBV12-3 or TRBV12-4 to TRBJ2-5; no definite D call. CDR3 region: CASSLFSKLTQYF. Written as DNA, the CDR3 is TGTGCCAGCAGTTTGTTTAGCAAATTAACCCAGTACTTC.